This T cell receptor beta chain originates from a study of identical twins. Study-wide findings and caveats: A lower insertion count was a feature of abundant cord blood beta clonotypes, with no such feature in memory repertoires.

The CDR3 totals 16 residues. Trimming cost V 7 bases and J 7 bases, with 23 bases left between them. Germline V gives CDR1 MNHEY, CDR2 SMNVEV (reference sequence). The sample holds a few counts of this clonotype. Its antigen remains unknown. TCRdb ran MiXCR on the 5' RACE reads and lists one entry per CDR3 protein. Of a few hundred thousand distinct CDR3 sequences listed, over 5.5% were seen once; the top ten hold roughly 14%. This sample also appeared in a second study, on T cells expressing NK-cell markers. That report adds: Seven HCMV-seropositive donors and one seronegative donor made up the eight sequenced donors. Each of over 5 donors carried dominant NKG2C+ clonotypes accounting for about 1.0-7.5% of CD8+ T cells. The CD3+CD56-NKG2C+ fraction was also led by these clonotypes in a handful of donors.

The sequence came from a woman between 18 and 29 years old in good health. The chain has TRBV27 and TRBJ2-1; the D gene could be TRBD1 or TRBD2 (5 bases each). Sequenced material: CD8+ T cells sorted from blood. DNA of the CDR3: TGTGCCAGCATCGGTGAGAGAGGGGCAAACGGAAATGAGCAGTTCTTC. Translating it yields CASIGERGANGNEQFF.